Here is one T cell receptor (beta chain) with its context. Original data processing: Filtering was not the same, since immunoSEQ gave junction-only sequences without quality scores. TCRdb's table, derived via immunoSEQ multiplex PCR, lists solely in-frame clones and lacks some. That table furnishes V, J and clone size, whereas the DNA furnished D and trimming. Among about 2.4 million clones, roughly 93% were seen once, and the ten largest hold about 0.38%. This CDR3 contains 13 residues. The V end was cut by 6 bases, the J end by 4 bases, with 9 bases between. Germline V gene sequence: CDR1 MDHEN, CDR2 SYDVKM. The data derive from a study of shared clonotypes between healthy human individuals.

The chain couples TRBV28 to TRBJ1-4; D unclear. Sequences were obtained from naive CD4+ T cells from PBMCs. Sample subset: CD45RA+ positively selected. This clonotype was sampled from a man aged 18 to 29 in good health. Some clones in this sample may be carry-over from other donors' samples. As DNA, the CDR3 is TGTGCCAGCAGAAAGGGCGGTAATGAAAAACTGTTTTTT. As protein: CASRKGGNEKLFF.